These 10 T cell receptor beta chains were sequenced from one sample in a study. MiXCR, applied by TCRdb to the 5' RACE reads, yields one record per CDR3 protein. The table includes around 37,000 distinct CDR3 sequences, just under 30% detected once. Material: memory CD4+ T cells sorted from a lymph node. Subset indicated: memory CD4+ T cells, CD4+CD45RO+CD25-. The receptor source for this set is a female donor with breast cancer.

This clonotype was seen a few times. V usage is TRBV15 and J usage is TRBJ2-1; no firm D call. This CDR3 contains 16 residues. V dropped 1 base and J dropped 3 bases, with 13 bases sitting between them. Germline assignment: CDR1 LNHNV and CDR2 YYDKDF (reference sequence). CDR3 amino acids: CATSRGTEPYYNEQFF. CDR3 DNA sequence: TGTGCCACCAGCAGAGGGACGGAGCCCTACTACAATGAGCAGTTCTTC.

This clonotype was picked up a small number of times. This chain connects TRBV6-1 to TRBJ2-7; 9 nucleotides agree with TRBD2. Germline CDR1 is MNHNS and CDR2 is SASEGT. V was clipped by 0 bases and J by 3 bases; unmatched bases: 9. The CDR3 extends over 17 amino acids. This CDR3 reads CASSEAVRTAGGYEQYF. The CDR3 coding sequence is TGTGCCAGCAGTGAAGCAGTAAGGACAGCGGGGGGCTACGAGCAGTACTTC.

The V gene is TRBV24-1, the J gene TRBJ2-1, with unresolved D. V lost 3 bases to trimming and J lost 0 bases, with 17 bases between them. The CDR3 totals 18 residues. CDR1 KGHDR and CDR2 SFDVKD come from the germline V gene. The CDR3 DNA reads TGTGCCACCAGTGATAGAAAAATGGACGGATTCTCCTACAATGAGCAGTTCTTC. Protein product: CATSDRKMDGFSYNEQFF.

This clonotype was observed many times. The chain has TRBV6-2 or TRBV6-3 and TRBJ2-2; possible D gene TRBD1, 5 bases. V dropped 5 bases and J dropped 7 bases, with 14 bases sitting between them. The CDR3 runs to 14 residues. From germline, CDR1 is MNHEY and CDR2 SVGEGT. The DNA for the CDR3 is TGTGCCAGCAGTGTTCTACAGGTGATCGGGGAGCTGTTTTTT. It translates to CASSVLQVIGELFF.

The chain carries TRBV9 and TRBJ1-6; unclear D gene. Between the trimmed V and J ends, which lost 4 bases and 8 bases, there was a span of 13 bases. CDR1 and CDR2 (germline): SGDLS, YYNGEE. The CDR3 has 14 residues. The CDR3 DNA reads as TGTGCCAGCAGCTCCGGACCTCCGGATTCACCCCTCCACTTT. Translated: CASSSGPPDSPLHF. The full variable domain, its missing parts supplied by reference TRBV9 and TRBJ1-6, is DSGVTQTPKHLITATGQRVTLRCSPRSGDLSVYWYQQSLDQGLQFLIQYYNGEERAKGNILERFSAQQFPDLHSELNLSSLELGDSALYFCASSSGPPDSPLHFGNGTRLTVT.

The CDR3 DNA reads TGTGGTAGTGCGGGGGACTACAATGAGCAGTTCTTC. It codes for CGSAGDYNEQFF. The V and J genes are TRBV6-2 or TRBV6-3 and TRBJ2-1; 7 nucleotides line up with TRBD2. The CDR3 contains 12 residues. Germline V CDR1 and CDR2: MNHEY, SVGEGT.

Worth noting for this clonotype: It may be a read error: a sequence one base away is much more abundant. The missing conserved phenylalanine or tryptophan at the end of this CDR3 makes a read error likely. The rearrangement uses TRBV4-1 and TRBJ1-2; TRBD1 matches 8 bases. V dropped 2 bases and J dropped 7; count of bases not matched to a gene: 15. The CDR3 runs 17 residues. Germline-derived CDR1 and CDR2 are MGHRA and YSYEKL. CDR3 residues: CASSQPTGASANRGYTY. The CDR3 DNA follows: TGCGCCAGCAGCCAACCGACAGGGGCGTCGGCAAATCGTGGCTACACCTAC.

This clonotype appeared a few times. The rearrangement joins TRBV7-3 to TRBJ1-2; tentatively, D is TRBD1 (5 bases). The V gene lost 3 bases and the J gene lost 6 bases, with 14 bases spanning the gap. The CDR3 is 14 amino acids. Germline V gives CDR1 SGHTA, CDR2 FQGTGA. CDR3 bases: TGTGCCAGCAGCTTCGGGGGTGAGATGGATGGCTACACCTTC. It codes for CASSFGGEMDGYTF.

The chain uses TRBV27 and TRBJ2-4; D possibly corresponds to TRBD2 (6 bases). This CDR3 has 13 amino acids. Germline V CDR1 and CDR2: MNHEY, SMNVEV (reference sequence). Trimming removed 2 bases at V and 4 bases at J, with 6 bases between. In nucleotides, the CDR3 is TGTGCCAGCAGTTTAGCGGGAAAAAACATTCAGTACTTC. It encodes CASSLAGKNIQYF.

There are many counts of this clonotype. DNA of the CDR3: TGTGCCAGCAGCTTGGTCGGTGAGCAGTTCTTC. Translation gives CASSLVGEQFF. V gene TRBV5-6 combines with J gene TRBJ2-1; D unresolved. The germline V gene has CDR1 SGHDT and CDR2 YYEEEE. V was shortened by 0 bases and J by 9 bases, with 4 bases between the two germline ends. The length of the CDR3 is 11 residues.